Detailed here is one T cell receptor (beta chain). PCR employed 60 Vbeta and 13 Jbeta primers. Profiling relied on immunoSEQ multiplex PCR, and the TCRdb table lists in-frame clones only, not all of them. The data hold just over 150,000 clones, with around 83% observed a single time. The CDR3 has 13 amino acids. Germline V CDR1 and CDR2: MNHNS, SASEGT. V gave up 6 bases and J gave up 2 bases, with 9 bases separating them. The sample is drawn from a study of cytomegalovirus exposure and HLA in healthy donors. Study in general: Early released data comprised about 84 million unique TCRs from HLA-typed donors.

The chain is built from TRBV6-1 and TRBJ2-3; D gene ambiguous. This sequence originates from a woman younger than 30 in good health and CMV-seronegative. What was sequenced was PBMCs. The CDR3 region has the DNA TGTGCCAGCAGGGCTGCGGCCACAGATACGCAGTATTTT. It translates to CASRAAATDTQYF.